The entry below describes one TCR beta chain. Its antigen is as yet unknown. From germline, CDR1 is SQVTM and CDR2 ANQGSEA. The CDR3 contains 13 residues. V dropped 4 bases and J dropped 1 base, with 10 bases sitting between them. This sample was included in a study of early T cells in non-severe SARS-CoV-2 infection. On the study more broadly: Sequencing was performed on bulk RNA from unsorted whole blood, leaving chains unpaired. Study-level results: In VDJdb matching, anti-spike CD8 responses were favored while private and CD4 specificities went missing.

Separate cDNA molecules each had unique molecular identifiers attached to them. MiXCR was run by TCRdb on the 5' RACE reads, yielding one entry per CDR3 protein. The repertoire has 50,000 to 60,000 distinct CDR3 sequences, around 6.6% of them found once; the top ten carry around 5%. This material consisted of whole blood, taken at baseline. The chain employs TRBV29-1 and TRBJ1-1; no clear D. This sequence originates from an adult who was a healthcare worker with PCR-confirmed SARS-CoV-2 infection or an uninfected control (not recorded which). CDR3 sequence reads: CSVGRAKNTEAFF. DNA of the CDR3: TGCAGCGTTGGGAGGGCGAAGAACACTGAAGCTTTCTTT.